Included here is one T cell receptor (beta chain) sequence, with context. Method: immunoSEQ multiplex PCR; TCRdb's copy keeps in-frame clones and lacks some. Seen here are approximately 79,000 clones, 75% to 90% observed once, and the top ten hold 5% to 7%. This sample is part of a study of PD-L1 blockade in urothelial cancer. Study background: About 90% of the roughly 30 patients were men whose urothelial cancer was bladder-origin. Median blood clonality was about 0.081, with 86,000 or so unique TCRs. Researchers looked at the blood 3 weeks (second dose) and 6 weeks after treatment began.

With V trimmed by 2 bases and J by 4 bases, 5 bases remained unmatched. The germline gives CDR1 MNHNS, CDR2 SASEGT. This CDR3 comprises 16 residues. The origin of this receptor is a woman in her 70s with urothelial cancer. The sample consisted of PBMCs, taken around atezolizumab (anti-PD-L1) treatment. J is TRBJ2-3 and V is TRBV6-1, with TRBD2 matching 11 bases. For the CDR3, the DNA is TGTGCCAGCAGTGAAATCCTAGCGGGGGGCCCAGATACGCAGTATTTT. Protein: CASSEILAGGPDTQYF.